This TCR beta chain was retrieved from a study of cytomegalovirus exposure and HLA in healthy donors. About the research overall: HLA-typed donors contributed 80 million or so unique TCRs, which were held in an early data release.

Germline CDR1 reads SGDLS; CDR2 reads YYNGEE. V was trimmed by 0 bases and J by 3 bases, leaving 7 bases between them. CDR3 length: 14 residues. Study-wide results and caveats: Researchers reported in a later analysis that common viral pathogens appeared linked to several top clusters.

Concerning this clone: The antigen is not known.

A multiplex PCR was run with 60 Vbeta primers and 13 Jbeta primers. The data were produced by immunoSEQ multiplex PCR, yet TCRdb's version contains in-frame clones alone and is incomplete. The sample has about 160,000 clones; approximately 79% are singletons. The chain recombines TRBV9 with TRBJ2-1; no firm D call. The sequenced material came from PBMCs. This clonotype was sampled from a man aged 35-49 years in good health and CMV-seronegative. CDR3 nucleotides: TGTGCCAGCAGCGTAGAACTGCACTACAATGAGCAGTTCTTC. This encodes CASSVELHYNEQFF.